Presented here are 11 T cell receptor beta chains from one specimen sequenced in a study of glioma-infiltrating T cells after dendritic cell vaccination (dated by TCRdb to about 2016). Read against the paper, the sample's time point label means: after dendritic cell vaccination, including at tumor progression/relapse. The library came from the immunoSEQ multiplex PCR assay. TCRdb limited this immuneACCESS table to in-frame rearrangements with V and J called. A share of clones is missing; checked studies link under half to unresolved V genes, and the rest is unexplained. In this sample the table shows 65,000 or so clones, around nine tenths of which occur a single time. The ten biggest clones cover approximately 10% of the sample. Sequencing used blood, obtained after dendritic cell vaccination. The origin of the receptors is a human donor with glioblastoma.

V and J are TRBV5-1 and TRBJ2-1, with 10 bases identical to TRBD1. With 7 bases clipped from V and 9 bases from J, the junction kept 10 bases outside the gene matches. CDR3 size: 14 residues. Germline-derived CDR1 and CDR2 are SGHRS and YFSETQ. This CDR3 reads CASSGTGVVSEQFF. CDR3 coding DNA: TGCGCCAGCTCCGGGACAGGGGTAGTTAGTGAGCAGTTCTTC.

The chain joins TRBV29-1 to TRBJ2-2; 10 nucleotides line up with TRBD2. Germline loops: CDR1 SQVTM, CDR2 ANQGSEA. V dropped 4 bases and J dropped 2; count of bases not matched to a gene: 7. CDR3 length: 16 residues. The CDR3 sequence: CSVVLTSGYNTGELFF. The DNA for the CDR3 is TGCAGCGTTGTTCTGACTAGCGGGTATAACACCGGGGAGCTGTTTTTT.

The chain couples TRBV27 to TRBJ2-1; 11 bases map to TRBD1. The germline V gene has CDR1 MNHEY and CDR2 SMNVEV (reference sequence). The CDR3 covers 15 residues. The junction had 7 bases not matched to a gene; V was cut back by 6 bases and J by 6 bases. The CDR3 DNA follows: TGTGCCAGCAGCCTCCAGGGACAGGGGGGCAATGAGCAGTTCTTC. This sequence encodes CASSLQGQGGNEQFF.

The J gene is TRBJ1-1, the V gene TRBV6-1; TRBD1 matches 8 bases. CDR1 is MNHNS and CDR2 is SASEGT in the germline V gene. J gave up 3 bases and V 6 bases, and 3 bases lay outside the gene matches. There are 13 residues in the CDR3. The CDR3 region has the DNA TGTGCCAGCAGCATGACAGGGGACACTGAAGCTTTCTTT. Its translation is CASSMTGDTEAFF.

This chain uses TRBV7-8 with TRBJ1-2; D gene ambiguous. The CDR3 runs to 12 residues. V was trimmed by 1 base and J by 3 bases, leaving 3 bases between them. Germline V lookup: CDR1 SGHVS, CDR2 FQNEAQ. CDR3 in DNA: TGTGCCAGCAGCTTAGGAGACTATGGCTACACCTTC. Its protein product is CASSLGDYGYTF.

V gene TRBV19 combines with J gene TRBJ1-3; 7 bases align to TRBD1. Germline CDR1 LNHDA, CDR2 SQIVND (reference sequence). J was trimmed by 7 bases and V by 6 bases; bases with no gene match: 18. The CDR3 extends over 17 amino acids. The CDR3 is CASSQGDSRLNGNTIYF. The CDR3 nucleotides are TGTGCCAGTAGCCAAGGGGACAGCCGGTTAAACGGGAACACCATATATTTT.

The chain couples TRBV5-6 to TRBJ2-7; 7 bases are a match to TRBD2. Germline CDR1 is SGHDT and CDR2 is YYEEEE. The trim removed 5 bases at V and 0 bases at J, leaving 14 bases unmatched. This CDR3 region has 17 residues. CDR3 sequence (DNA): TGTGCCAGCAGACCGTGGTTGGGGGGGACTAACTCCTACGAGCAGTACTTC. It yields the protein CASRPWLGGTNSYEQYF.

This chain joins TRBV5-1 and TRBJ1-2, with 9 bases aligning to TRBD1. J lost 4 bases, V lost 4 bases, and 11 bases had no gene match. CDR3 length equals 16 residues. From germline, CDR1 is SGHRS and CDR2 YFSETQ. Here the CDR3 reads CASSLIQGAGFYGYTF. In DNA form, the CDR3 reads TGCGCCAGCAGCCTAATACAGGGGGCGGGCTTCTATGGCTACACCTTC.

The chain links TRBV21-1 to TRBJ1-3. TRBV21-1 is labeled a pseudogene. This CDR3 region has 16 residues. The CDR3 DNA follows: TGTGCCAGCAGCGAGAGAAGAACCCTCTCTGGAAACACCATATATTTT. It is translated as CASSERRTLSGNTIYF.

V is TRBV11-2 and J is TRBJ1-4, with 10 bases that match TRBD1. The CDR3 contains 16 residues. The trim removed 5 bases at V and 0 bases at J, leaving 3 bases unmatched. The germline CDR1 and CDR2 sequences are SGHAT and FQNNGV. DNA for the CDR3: TGTGCCAGCAGCCCGACAGGGGGCTCAACTAATGAAAAACTGTTTTTT. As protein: CASSPTGGSTNEKLFF.

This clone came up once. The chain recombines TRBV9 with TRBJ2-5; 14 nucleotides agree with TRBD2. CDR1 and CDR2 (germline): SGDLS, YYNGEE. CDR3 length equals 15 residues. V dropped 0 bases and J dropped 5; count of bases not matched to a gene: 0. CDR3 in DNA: TGTGCCAGCAGCGTAGGGACTAGCGGGGGGGAGACCCAGTACTTC. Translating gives CASSVGTSGGETQYF.